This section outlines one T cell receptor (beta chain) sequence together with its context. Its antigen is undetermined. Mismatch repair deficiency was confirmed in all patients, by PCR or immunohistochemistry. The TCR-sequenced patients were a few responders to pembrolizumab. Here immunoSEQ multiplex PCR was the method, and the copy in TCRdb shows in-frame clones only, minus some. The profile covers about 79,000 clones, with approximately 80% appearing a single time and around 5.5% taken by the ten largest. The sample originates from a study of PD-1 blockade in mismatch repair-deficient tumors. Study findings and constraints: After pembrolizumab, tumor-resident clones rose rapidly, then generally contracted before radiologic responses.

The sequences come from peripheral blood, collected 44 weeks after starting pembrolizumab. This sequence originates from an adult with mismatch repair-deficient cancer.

The CDR3 nucleotides are TGTGCCAGCAGCTTGGACGGGAGAGGGACCTACGAGCAGTACTTC. It is translated as CASSLDGRGTYEQYF. The chain employs TRBV5-4 and TRBJ2-7, with D perhaps matching TRBD2 (6 bases). Germline assignment: CDR1 SGHNT and CDR2 YYREEE (reference sequence). Between the trimmed V and J ends, which lost 0 bases and 2 bases, there was a span of 12 bases. There are 15 residues in the CDR3.